This entry is about one TCR beta chain. The antigen remains unidentified. The sample comes from a study of identical twins. Overall study results and limits: Within beta out-of-frame sequences, the excess sharing observed between twins was weaker.

From the 5' RACE reads, TCRdb called clonotypes with MiXCR, one entry per CDR3 protein. Of 300,000 or so distinct CDR3 sequences in the sample, 8% to 9.5% were seen once. These data also formed part of another study, on yellow fever vaccine responses in identical twins. That investigation notes: Reportedly, the response of twins' T cells to the vaccine seemed partly convergent, partly personalized.

Input material: CD8+ T cells sorted from blood. This receptor was taken from a woman in her late teens or twenties in good health.

CDR3: CASSYEVGAGGYGYTF. CDR3 DNA sequence: TGTGCCAGCAGTTACGAAGTTGGAGCAGGAGGTTATGGCTACACCTTC. This chain connects TRBV6-5 to TRBJ1-2, with no clear D. The CDR3 totals 16 residues. V was clipped by 2 bases and J by 5 bases, with 18 bases between them. Per germline, CDR1 MNHEY and CDR2 SVGAGI.